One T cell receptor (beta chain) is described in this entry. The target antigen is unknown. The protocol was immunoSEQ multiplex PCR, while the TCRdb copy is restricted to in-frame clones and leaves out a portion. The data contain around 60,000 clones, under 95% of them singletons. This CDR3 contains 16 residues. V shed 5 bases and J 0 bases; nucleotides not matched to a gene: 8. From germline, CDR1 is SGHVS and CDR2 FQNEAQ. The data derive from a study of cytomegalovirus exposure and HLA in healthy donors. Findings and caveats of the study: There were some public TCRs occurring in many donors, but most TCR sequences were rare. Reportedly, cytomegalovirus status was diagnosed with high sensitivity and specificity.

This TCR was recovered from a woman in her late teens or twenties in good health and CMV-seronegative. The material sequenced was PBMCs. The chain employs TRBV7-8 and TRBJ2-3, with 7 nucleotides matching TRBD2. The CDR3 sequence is CASSETLAYSTDTQYF. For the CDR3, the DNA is TGTGCCAGCAGCGAGACACTAGCGTACAGCACAGATACGCAGTATTTT.